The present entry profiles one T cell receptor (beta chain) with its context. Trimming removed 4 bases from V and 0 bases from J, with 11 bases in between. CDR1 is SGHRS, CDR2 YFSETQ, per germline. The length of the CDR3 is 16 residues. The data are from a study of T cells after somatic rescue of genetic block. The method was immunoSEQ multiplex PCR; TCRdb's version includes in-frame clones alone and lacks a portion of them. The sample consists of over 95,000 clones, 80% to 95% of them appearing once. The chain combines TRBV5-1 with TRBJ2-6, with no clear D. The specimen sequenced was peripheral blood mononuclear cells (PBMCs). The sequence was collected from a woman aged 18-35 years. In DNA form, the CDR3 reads TGCGCCAGCAGCATTCACCCGGGCTCTGGGGCCAACGTCCTGACTTTC. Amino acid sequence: CASSIHPGSGANVLTF.